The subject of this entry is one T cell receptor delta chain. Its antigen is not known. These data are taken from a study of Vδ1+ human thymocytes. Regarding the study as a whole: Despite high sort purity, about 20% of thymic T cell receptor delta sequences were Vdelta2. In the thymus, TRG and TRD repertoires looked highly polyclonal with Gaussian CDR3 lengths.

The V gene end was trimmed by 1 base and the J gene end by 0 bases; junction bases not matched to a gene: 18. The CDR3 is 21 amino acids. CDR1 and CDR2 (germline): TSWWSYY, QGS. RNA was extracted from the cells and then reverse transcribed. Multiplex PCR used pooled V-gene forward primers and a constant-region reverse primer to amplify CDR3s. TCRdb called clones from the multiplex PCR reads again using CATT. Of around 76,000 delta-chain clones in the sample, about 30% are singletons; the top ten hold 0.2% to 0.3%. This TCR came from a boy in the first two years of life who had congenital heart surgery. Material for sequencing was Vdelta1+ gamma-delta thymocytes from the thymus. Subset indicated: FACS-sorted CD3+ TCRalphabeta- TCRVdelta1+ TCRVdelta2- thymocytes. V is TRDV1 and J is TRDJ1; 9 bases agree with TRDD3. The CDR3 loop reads CALGEPLRLWGIYSYTDKLIF. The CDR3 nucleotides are TGTGCTCTTGGGGAACCCCTTCGACTCTGGGGGATCTACTCGTACACCGATAAACTCATCTTT.